These 19 T cell receptor beta chains originate from one sample sequenced in a study of blood T cell repertoires in COVID-19. Data came from immunoSEQ multiplex PCR; TCRdb stores just in-frame clones and leaves some out. The data contain about 330,000 clones, more than 75% of them singletons. The sample comprised PBMCs or T cells enriched from blood (not recorded which). The receptors were gathered from a woman aged 18 to 35 who had recovered from COVID-19.

The chain recombines TRBV29-1 with TRBJ2-2, with D perhaps TRBD2 (5 bases). Trimming took off 4 bases at V and 5 bases at J, with 8 bases between the two ends. The CDR3 runs 12 residues. In germline, CDR1 is SQVTM, CDR2 ANQGSEA. CDR3 coding DNA: TGCAGCGTTGCGCGCGGGACCGGGGAGCTGTTTTTT. Amino acid sequence: CSVARGTGELFF.

This sequence joins TRBV28 and TRBJ1-2; D is ambiguous. The CDR3 sequence is 16 residues long. Germline loops: CDR1 MDHEN, CDR2 SYDVKM. V lost 6 bases, J lost 1 base, and 18 bases lay in between. CDR3 DNA sequence: TGTGCCAGCAGCCCTGCGCATGAGGGAGATAACTATGGCTACACCTTC. Protein product: CASSPAHEGDNYGYTF.

This clone is a singleton in its sample. The V gene is TRBV18, the J gene TRBJ1-2; D may be TRBD1 (5 bases). Germline V CDR1 and CDR2: KGHSH, LQKENI. V was clipped by 2 bases and J by 1 base, with 14 bases between them. CDR3 length: 16 residues. CDR3 DNA sequence: TGTGCCAGCTCACCAGCAAGGCAGGGCAGTAACTATGGCTACACCTTC. Translated: CASSPARQGSNYGYTF.

The genes are TRBV12-5 and TRBJ2-2; D remains ambiguous. Per the germline V gene, CDR1 is LGHNT and CDR2 is FRNRAP. The CDR3 covers 13 residues. V gave up 3 bases and J gave up 3 bases, with 5 bases separating them. The DNA for the CDR3 is TGTGCTAGTGGTTTAACGGACACCGGGGAGCTGTTTTTT. This sequence encodes CASGLTDTGELFF.

The chain couples TRBV11-1 to TRBJ2-3; D remains ambiguous. Trimming pared 4 bases from V and 4 bases from J, leaving 12 bases between. The CDR3 contains 14 residues. CDR1 SGHAT and CDR2 FQDESV come from the germline V gene (reference sequence). CDR3 sequence (DNA): TGTGCCAGCAGCTCATTTAGCAGCGCAGATACGCAGTATTTT. It codes for CASSSFSSADTQYF.

The chain couples TRBV5-1 to TRBJ2-7, with 9 bases aligning to TRBD1. This CDR3 is built from 13 residues. After removal of 3 bases from V and 4 bases from J, the junction contained 2 bases not matched to a gene. The germline V gene encodes CDR1 SGHRS and CDR2 YFSETQ. Here the CDR3 reads CASSWGQGYEQYF. CDR3 bases: TGCGCCAGCAGCTGGGGACAGGGTTACGAGCAGTACTTC. The whole variable domain, remainder taken from reference TRBV5-1 and TRBJ2-7, is KAGVTQTPRYLIKTRGQQVTLSCSPISGHRSVSWYQQTPGQGLQFLFEYFSETQRNKGNFPGRFSGRQFSNSRSEMNVSTLELGDSALYLCASSWGQGYEQYFGPGTRLTVT.

This chain connects TRBV19 to TRBJ1-2; weak D call: TRBD1 (5 bases). The CDR3 covers 13 residues. Trimming pared 7 bases from V and 4 bases from J, leaving 13 bases between. The germline V gene encodes CDR1 LNHDA and CDR2 SQIVND (reference sequence). CDR3 amino acids: CASNREGPYGYTF. The DNA of the CDR3 is TGTGCCAGTAACCGGGAGGGACCCTATGGCTACACCTTC.

This clone was detected only once. This sequence joins TRBV30 and TRBJ1-5; D not certain. The V gene's germline CDR1 is GTSNPN and CDR2 SVGIG (reference sequence). The V end lost 1 base, the J end lost 3 bases, and 7 bases lay between the germline ends. The CDR3 extends over 13 amino acids. CDR3 amino acids: CAWSGSNNQPQHF. The CDR3 nucleotides are TGTGCCTGGAGTGGTAGTAACAATCAGCCCCAGCATTTT.

This clone was picked up a small number of times. The genes are TRBV7-9 and TRBJ1-1, with TRBD1 as a possible D gene (5 bases). Trimming removed 2 bases at V and 1 base at J, with 23 bases between. Germline V gene lookup returns CDR1 SEHNR and CDR2 FQNEAQ (reference sequence). The CDR3 runs to 19 residues. CDR3 residues: CASSLNHPRATGQNTEAFF. The CDR3 nucleotides read TGTGCCAGCAGCTTAAACCACCCAAGGGCTACCGGACAGAACACTGAAGCTTTCTTT.

This sequence joins TRBV18 and TRBJ1-2; TRBD1 matches 9 bases. Germline V gene sequence: CDR1 KGHSH, CDR2 LQKENI. The CDR3 is 16 residues long. The V gene end was trimmed by 0 bases and the J gene end by 7 bases; junction bases not matched to a gene: 9. CDR3 DNA: TGTGCCAGCTCACCACCTACGCCGGACAGGGGTTCTGGCTACACCTTC. Translating gives CASSPPTPDRGSGYTF.

The rearrangement links TRBV10-3 to TRBJ1-1; D remains unclear. Looked up from germline, CDR1 is ENHRY and CDR2 is SYGVKD. This CDR3 region has 13 residues. V was cut by 4 bases and J by 1 base, with 7 bases left in between. CDR3 DNA sequence: TGTGCCATCAGTGTAGGAGAGAACACTGAAGCTTTCTTT. This gives the protein CAISVGENTEAFF.

This chain uses TRBV5-1 with TRBJ2-7; D not certain. Trimming shortened V by 1 base and J by 3 bases, and 8 bases separated the two germline ends. The V gene's germline CDR1 is SGHRS and CDR2 YFSETQ. CDR3 length: 13 amino acids. The CDR3 nucleotides read TGCGCCAGCAGCTTGCGTACAGACTACGAGCAGTACTTC. As protein: CASSLRTDYEQYF.

CDR3 region: CASSPGGTGRMTEAFF. The CDR3 nucleotides are TGTGCCAGCTCACCAGGCGGGACAGGGAGGATGACTGAAGCTTTCTTT. This chain links TRBV18 with TRBJ1-1; 9 nucleotides match TRBD1. The CDR3 contains 16 residues. The V and J ends lost 2 bases and 5 bases, in that order; junction bases with no gene match: 9. Germline CDR1 reads KGHSH; CDR2 reads LQKENI.

The chain couples TRBV2 to TRBJ1-5, with TRBD1 identical over 7 bases. CDR1 is SNHLY, CDR2 FYNNEI, per germline. This CDR3 has 16 amino acids. The V segment lost 6 bases and the J segment 4 bases; nucleotides outside the gene matches: 12. As DNA, the CDR3 is TGTGCCAGCAGGGATCTAATGACAGGGTCAAATCAGCCCCAGCATTTT. This gives the protein CASRDLMTGSNQPQHF.

This clone appeared once. The V gene is TRBV19, the J gene TRBJ2-5; tentatively, D is TRBD2 (6 bases). V shed 9 bases and J shed 5 bases, with 13 bases lying between them. In germline, CDR1 is LNHDA, CDR2 SQIVND (reference sequence). CDR3 length: 12 amino acids. This chain's CDR3 is CASGRGLETQYF. The CDR3 DNA reads as TGTGCCAGCGGGCGGGGTTTGGAGACCCAGTACTTC.

The chain joins TRBV11-2 to TRBJ2-1; the D gene is possibly TRBD2 (5 bases). The V gene's germline CDR1 is SGHAT and CDR2 FQNNGV. The CDR3 length is 15 residues. Trimming took off 3 bases at V and 4 bases at J, with 13 bases between the two ends. The chain's CDR3 is CASSLERTEYNEQFF. CDR3 sequence (DNA): TGTGCCAGCAGCTTGGAGCGGACTGAATACAATGAGCAGTTCTTC.

This chain links TRBV11-3 with TRBJ2-1; 7 positions match TRBD1. Germline CDR1 and CDR2: SGHNT and YENEEA. The CDR3 runs to 15 residues. V lost 1 base, J lost 2 bases, and 2 bases stayed unmatched. CDR3 loop: CASSLGQGTYNEQFF. CDR3 in DNA: TGTGCCAGCAGCTTAGGACAGGGTACCTACAATGAGCAGTTCTTC.

The chain employs TRBV27 and TRBJ1-3, with TRBD1 matching over 9 bases. The length of the CDR3 is 14 residues. CDR1 is MNHEY and CDR2 is SMNVEV in the germline V gene (reference sequence). V was clipped by 7 bases and J by 0 bases; unmatched bases: 1. CDR3 residues: CASKTGGSGNTIYF. The CDR3 nucleotides are TGTGCCAGCAAGACAGGGGGCTCTGGAAACACCATATATTTT.

In the case of this clone: This sample also contains other DNA sequences that code for the same CDR3. This sequence joins TRBV5-1 and TRBJ1-1; maybe TRBD1 (6 bases). The germline gives CDR1 SGHRS, CDR2 YFSETQ. V lost 4 bases and J 2 bases, leaving 12 bases between the germline ends. This CDR3 is 14 amino acids long. CDR3 nucleotides: TGCGCCAGCAGCCTACAGGACAGTAACACTGAAGCTTTCTTT. The encoded protein is CASSLQDSNTEAFF. Based on the CDR3 plus reference TRBV5-1 and TRBJ1-1, the full variable domain is KAGVTQTPRYLIKTRGQQVTLSCSPISGHRSVSWYQQTPGQGLQFLFEYFSETQRNKGNFPGRFSGRQFSNSRSEMNVSTLELGDSALYLCASSLQDSNTEAFFGQGTRLTVV.